This TCR beta chain was obtained from a study of cytotoxic CD8 clonotypes in ibrutinib-treated CLL (dated by TCRdb to 2020 to 2022). About the investigation overall: In this cohort, 15 or so patients were treatment-naive and approximately twelve were relapsed/refractory, while some 18 had unmutated IGHV. Responses were partial in approximately 24 patients and complete in 2; after median around 66 months follow-up, approximately 15 stayed in remission and about twelve progressed. Response samples were obtained after a median of approximately eleven months of treatment, with a range of about 6 to 40 months. On average, each sample yielded 255,043 productive templates and under 95,000 productive rearrangements. Of the approximately 86 people in the trial, about two dozen had longitudinal samples available. Cryopreserved peripheral blood mononuclear cells were collected before treatment, at response, and at either disease progression or sustained remission. Every remission and progressive disease sample was obtained while ibrutinib was still being received by the patients. Results and caveats for the whole study, not just this receptor: Public clonotypes were found to be uncommon and were observed to contract or remain stable during treatment; the increase in clonality was shown to reflect expansion of private clonotypes at ibrutinib response. Sampling times were not matched between sustained-remission and progressing patients, and lymph node repertoires were not studied. At baseline, clonality was higher than in age-matched healthy donors and showed a strong correlation with circulating CD8+ T-cell counts. Clonality rose at ibrutinib response, remained stable during sustained remission, and dropped back toward baseline at progression.

Each clonotype received, on average, about 10x coverage in deep resolution sequencing performed on a MiSeq, where the target depth lay between 1 in 1 million and 1 in 200,000 T cells. TCR beta libraries were generated with the immunoSEQ hsTCRB Kit. Processing in the source paper ran as follows. Data were analyzed with ImmunoSEQ Data Assistant and ImmunoSEQ Analyzer, with V, D and J genes assigned per IMGT definitions. Clonality, which ranges from 0 to 1, was calculated by subtracting the normalized Shannon entropy of productive rearrangement frequencies from one. Only overrepresented clonotypes making up at least 0.05% of each patient's repertoire were included in the public clonotype analysis. Approximately 12 repertoires from age-matched healthy donors, obtained from immuneACCESS, served as clonality controls. In its TCRdb copy, this immuneACCESS table keeps in-frame sequences only and misses some clones. Where compared with another copy, unresolved V genes explain less than half of these, and the others have no known cause. The V and J calls and clone size come from that table; D and trimming were worked out from the DNA. The sample records approximately 70,000 clones, more than 75% of which are singletons. The ten biggest clones cover roughly 7.7% of the sample.

This clone was picked up a small number of times. It lacks a known antigen. No qualities accompany the bases; no much larger clone lies one base away. V drops 5 bases and J drops 2 bases, leaving 15 bases in between. In the germline V gene, CDR1 corresponds to MNHEY and CDR2 to SVGAGI. The CDR3 spans 15 residues, from the cysteine through the phenylalanine. CDR3 DNA is the only sequence kept; it has 45 bases, read in frame from the first base. This specimen's time point label, interpreted: progressive disease on ibrutinib. For TCR beta library preparation, about 2 micrograms of genomic DNA was extracted from cryopreserved PBMCs. High-throughput TCR beta sequencing was performed on longitudinal blood samples from CLL patients receiving ibrutinib monotherapy. Patients were enrolled in a phase 2 open-label single-center ibrutinib monotherapy trial.

The TCR sequence derives from a human donor with chronic lymphocytic leukemia. In this chain, TRBV6-5 is recombined with TRBJ1-2; tentative D gene TRBD1, with 6 bases matching. This specimen was PBMCs, taken at disease progression, from a patient treated with ibrutinib. The CDR3 protein is CASSTHDRSNYGYTF. The DNA sequence follows: TGTGCCAGCAGTACACACGACAGGTCGAACTATGGCTACACCTTC.